The present T cell receptor beta chain was sequenced within a study of blood T cells in healthy people across ages. Study background: Capturing about one barcoded beta molecule per two T cells was achieved by template switching.

Primers used in a second PCR of roughly 6 to 12 cycles were a sample-barcoded 5' primer and a J-beta primer mix. Every molecule of cDNA carried a tag from a template-switch adaptor with 12 random nucleotides. From the 5' RACE reads, TCRdb called clonotypes with MiXCR, one entry per CDR3 protein. Of approximately 670,000 distinct CDR3 sequences in the sample, around 43% were seen once. The trim removed 7 bases at V and 2 bases at J, leaving 8 bases unmatched. This CDR3 is 14 amino acids long. Looked up from germline, CDR1 is PRHDT and CDR2 is FYEKMQ (reference sequence). Comment on this clonotype: What it binds is unknown.

Points from the study as a whole: Diversity estimated from one million T cells was considered an underestimate.

Material: blood. This sequence joins TRBV13 and TRBJ2-7, with 7 bases aligning to TRBD2. This TCR derives from an older man in good health. The CDR3 reads CASTTLSGAYEQYF. CDR3 DNA: TGTGCCAGCACCACATTGAGCGGGGCCTACGAGCAGTACTTC. Full variable domain (remainder filled in from reference TRBV13 and TRBJ2-7): AAGVIQSPRHLIKEKRETATLKCYPIPRHDTVYWYQQGPGQDPQFLISFYEKMQSDKGSIPDRFSAQQFSDYHSELNMSSLELGDSALYFCASTTLSGAYEQYFGPGTRLTVT.